The present entry profiles one TCR beta chain with its context. Its antigen is not identified. This sample stems from a study of T-cell memory formation after mild COVID-19. Findings and limits, study-wide: Memory from before infection featured some responding clones, which suggests cross-reactive memory joined.

J was trimmed by 0 bases and V by 5 bases; bases with no gene match: 13. CDR1 is SSHAT and CDR2 is FNYEAQ in the germline V gene (reference sequence). The CDR3 length is 18 residues. TCRdb recomputed calls from the 5' RACE reads with MiXCR, one row per CDR3 protein. The table has 400,000 to 500,000 distinct CDR3 sequences, roughly 20% seen once. The chain combines TRBV7-7 with TRBJ2-5; 9 bases line up with TRBD1. The sample was PBMCs or a T cell subset sorted from them (not recorded which). The receptor was isolated from an adult woman who had mild COVID-19 (a few samples of this study predate the infection). Cell type and time point are not known. CDR3 residues: CASSRRDRVYRDQETQYF. The CDR3 DNA is TGTGCCAGCAGCCGTCGGGACAGGGTTTATCGGGACCAAGAGACCCAGTACTTC.